The present entry profiles one TCR beta chain with its context. Its antigen is unidentified. The data were taken from a study of T-cell memory formation after mild COVID-19. General study points: Unconfirmed was the SARS-CoV-2 specificity of second-wave clones that peaked on day 37. There were some responding clones in pre-infection memory, which suggested that cross-reactive memory had joined. Clones which contracted sat mainly in CM and EM if CD4+, and in EMRA if CD8+.

Constant-segment primers were used for 5'RACE, and the resulting TCR alpha and TCR beta cDNA libraries carried sample barcodes and UMIs. A single record per CDR3 protein comes from TCRdb applying MiXCR to the 5' RACE reads. The sample holds about 390,000 distinct CDR3 sequences, 15% to 20% seen once. The CDR3 consists of 14 residues. The V end lost 6 bases, the J end lost 2 bases, and 13 bases lay between the germline ends. CDR1 is SNHLY, CDR2 FYNNEI, per germline. The chain joins TRBV2 to TRBJ1-1; D is unresolved. Source material: PBMCs or a T cell subset sorted from them (not recorded which). This sequence was found in a man aged 18 to 29 who had mild COVID-19 (a few samples of this study predate the infection). Cell type and time point are not known. For the CDR3, the DNA is TGTGCCAGCAGGCGCCCGGGCGGAAACACTGAAGCTTTCTTT. Its translation is CASRRPGGNTEAFF.